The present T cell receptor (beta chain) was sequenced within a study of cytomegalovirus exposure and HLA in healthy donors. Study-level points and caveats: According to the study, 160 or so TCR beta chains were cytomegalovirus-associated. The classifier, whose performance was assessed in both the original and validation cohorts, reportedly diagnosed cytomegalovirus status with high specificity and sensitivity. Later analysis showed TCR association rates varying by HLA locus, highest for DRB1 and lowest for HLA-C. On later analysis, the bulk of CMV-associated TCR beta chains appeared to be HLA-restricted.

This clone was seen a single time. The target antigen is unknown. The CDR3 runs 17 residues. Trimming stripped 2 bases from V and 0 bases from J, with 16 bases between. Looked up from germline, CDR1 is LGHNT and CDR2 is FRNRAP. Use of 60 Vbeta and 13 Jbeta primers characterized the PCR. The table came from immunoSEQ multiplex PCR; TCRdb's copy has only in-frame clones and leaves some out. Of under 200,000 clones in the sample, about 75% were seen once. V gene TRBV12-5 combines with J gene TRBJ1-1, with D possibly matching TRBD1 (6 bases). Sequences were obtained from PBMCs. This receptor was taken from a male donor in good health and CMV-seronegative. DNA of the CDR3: TGTGCTAGTGGTTTGAACAGGGTGGCCTTTATGAACACTGAAGCTTTCTTT. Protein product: CASGLNRVAFMNTEAFF.